The TCR beta chain described here comes from a study of spatial heterogeneity in lung cancer. Study overall: Alpha-chain sequences were detected in numbers that were consistently lower than beta-chain sequences. Combinations of a unique TCR and a UMI were tallied in raw reads, and on average each appeared more than ten times.

TCRdb re-called the 5' RACE reads through MiXCR, storing one row per CDR3 protein. In the table there are tens of thousands of distinct CDR3 sequences, around 12% of which are singletons. The CDR3 sequence is 15 residues long. V dropped 0 bases and J dropped 5 bases, with 13 bases sitting between them. Germline V gene data show CDR1 as DFQATT and CDR2 as SNEGSKA (reference sequence). Time point given: sample taken at primary tumor resection. V gene TRBV20-1 combines with J gene TRBJ1-4; maybe TRBD1 (5 bases). The sample consisted of PBMCs, taken at surgery. This receptor was taken from a male donor with early-stage non-small cell lung cancer. The CDR3 loop reads CSARDPGTLNEKLFF. The CDR3 DNA is TGCAGTGCTAGAGATCCCGGGACCCTCAATGAAAAACTGTTTTTT.